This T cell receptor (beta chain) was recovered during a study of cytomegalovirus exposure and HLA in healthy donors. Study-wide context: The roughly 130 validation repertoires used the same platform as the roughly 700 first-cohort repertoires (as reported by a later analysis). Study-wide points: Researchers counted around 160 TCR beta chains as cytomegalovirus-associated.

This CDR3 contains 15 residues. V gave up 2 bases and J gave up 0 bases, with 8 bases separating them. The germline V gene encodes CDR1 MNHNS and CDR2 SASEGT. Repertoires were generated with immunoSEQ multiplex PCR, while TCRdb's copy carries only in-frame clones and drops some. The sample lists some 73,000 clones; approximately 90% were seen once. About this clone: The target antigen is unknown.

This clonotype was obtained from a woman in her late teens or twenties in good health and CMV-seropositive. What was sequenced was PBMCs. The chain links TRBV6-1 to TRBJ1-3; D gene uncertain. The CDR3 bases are TGTGCCAGCAGTGAAAGGAGAGACTCTGGAAACACCATATATTTT. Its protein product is CASSERRDSGNTIYF.